In this sample, the clone carrying this T cell receptor beta chain turned up many times. Its antigen is undetermined. The data derive from a study of T cells after yellow fever vaccination. Study-wide results and caveats: Peaking faster, on day 5 versus 15, the secondary response was nonetheless weaker.

Trimming removed 5 bases from V and 8 bases from J; junction bases left unmatched: 12. CDR3 length: 15 amino acids. TCRdb re-called the 5' RACE reads through MiXCR, storing one row per CDR3 protein. The sample shows over 100,000 distinct CDR3 sequences, 7.5% to 9.5% of them seen only once. The specimen was CD8+ T cells sorted from PBMCs, collected 45 days after the yellow fever booster vaccination. V and J are TRBV12-3 or TRBV12-4 and TRBJ2-3, with 8 positions matching TRBD2. This receptor was obtained from a man aged 30-40 years who received the YFV17D yellow fever vaccine. The CDR3 spells CASSPAAGVSRTQYF. The CDR3, as DNA: TGTGCCAGCAGTCCCGCAGCGGGAGTGAGTCGTACGCAGTATTTT.